A selection of T cell receptor beta chains follows, all from one sample in a study of CD8+CD57+ T cells in acquired aplastic anemia. TCRdb re-called the reads through MiXCR, storing one row per CDR3 protein. The data show about 130,000 distinct CDR3 sequences, with more than 40% seen just once and under 3% held by the top ten. The sequenced material came from sorted CD4+, CD8+, or CD8+CD57+ T cells (not recorded which) from PBMCs. These receptors originate from a human donor in good health, serving as a control. Both conserved end residues are part of each CDR3. The order of the fields is D gene, V gene, J gene, clone size, CDR3 DNA, CDR3 protein. D genes are given only for firm matches. Clone size is shown for a subset of rows, as once, few, many or a class of expanded clone.

d_gene: TRBD2; v_gene: TRBV11-1; j_gene: TRBJ2-3; abundance: once; CDR3nt: TGTGCCAGCAGCTTAGAGCGGGGGTGGTTAGATACGCAGTATTTT; CDR3aa: CASSLERGWLDTQYF
d_gene: .; v_gene: TRBV10-3; j_gene: TRBJ1-2; abundance: .; CDR3nt: TGTGCCAGCAGAACAGGGACGTCCCGGGATGGCTACACCTTC; CDR3aa: CASRTGTSRDGYTF
d_gene: .; v_gene: TRBV6-6; j_gene: TRBJ1-4; abundance: many; CDR3nt: TGTGCCAGCAGTTACCAGCCTCTTAATGAAAAACTGTTTTTT; CDR3aa: CASSYQPLNEKLFF
d_gene: .; v_gene: TRBV5-1; j_gene: TRBJ2-5; abundance: many; CDR3nt: TGCGCCAGCAGTACCGAAGGAGCGACCCAGTACTTC; CDR3aa: CASSTEGATQYF
d_gene: .; v_gene: TRBV19; j_gene: TRBJ1-5; abundance: .; CDR3nt: TGTGCCAGTAGTTCCCGGGGAGGGTGGCCAAATCAGCCCCAGCATTTT; CDR3aa: CASSSRGGWPNQPQHF
d_gene: TRBD1; v_gene: TRBV12-3/TRBV12-4; j_gene: TRBJ2-1; abundance: many; CDR3nt: TGTGCCAGCAGTTTACGAACGACAGGGCAGGGTGAGCAGTTCTTC; CDR3aa: CASSLRTTGQGEQFF
d_gene: TRBD1; v_gene: TRBV5-4; j_gene: TRBJ1-2; abundance: once; CDR3nt: TGTGCCAGCAGCTTGGCCCTGACAGGGCCTAACTATGGCTACACCTTC; CDR3aa: CASSLALTGPNYGYTF
d_gene: TRBD1; v_gene: TRBV5-6; j_gene: TRBJ1-1; abundance: .; CDR3nt: TGTGCCAGCACCGAAGACAGGGTCACTGAAGCTTTCTTT; CDR3aa: CASTEDRVTEAFF
d_gene: TRBD1; v_gene: TRBV2; j_gene: TRBJ1-6; abundance: few; CDR3nt: TGTGCCAGCAGTGGAATACGGGACAGGGGATCACCCCTCCACTTT; CDR3aa: CASSGIRDRGSPLHF
d_gene: .; v_gene: TRBV15; j_gene: TRBJ1-4; abundance: .; CDR3nt: TGTGCCACCAGCAGAGTGGGTCCCGGGAATGAAAAACTGTTTTTT; CDR3aa: CATSRVGPGNEKLFF
d_gene: .; v_gene: TRBV7-2; j_gene: TRBJ1-1; abundance: .; CDR3nt: TGTGCCAGCAGCGCCGGGGACACTGAAGCTTTCTTT; CDR3aa: CASSAGDTEAFF
d_gene: .; v_gene: TRBV11-2; j_gene: TRBJ1-2; abundance: .; CDR3nt: TGTGCCAGCAGCTCTCAGGGTACCTATGGCTACACCTTC; CDR3aa: CASSSQGTYGYTF
d_gene: TRBD2; v_gene: TRBV12-3/TRBV12-4; j_gene: TRBJ2-3; abundance: many; CDR3nt: TGTGCCAGCAGCCAACTAGCGGGGGCGGATACGCAGTATTTT; CDR3aa: CASSQLAGADTQYF
d_gene: .; v_gene: TRBV20-1; j_gene: TRBJ1-2; abundance: many; CDR3nt: TGCAGTGCTCCAGACAGGCAAACGGGAGGCTACACCTTC; CDR3aa: CSAPDRQTGGYTF